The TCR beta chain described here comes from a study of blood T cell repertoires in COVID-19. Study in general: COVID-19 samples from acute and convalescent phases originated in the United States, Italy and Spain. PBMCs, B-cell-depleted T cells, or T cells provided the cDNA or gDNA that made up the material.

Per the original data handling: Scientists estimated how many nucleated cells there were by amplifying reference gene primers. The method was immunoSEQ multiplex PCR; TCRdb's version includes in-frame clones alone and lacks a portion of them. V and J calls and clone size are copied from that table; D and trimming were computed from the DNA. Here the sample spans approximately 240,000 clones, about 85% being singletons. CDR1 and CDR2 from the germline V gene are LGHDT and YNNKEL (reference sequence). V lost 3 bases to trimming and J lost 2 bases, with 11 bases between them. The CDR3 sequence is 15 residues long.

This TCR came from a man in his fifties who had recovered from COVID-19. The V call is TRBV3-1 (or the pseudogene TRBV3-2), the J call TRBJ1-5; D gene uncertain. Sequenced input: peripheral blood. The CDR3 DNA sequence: TGTGCCAGCAGCCATGGCTCCGGGGGCAATCAGCCCCAGCATTTT. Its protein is CASSHGSGGNQPQHF.